This entry lists 25 T cell receptor beta chains sequenced from one sample in a study of blood T cell repertoires in COVID-19. Sequencing was performed with immunoSEQ multiplex PCR; in TCRdb, only in-frame clones are kept and a portion is missing. This repertoire shows around 460,000 clones, roughly 90% found once; its top ten account for roughly 0.76%. Sequencing was performed on peripheral blood. The receptors here all came from a man between 18 and 35 years old with COVID-19, enrolled during active disease.

The genes are TRBV19 and TRBJ1-5, with D possibly matching TRBD1 (6 bases). This CDR3 comprises 15 residues. Deletions cut 0 bases from V and 6 bases from J, with 12 bases between. The germline gives CDR1 LNHDA, CDR2 SQIVND (reference sequence). In DNA form, the CDR3 reads TGTGCCAGTAGTATAGACACAGGGTGGCTTCAGCCCCAGCATTTT. As protein: CASSIDTGWLQPQHF.

This sequence joins TRBV2 and TRBJ1-2; 7 positions agree with TRBD1. Trimming cost V 6 bases and J 0 bases; bases outside gene matches: 7. The CDR3 contains 15 residues. Germline V CDR1 and CDR2: SNHLY, FYNNEI. As DNA, the CDR3 is TGTGCCAGCAGCGGACAGGTTTTAGCTAACTATGGCTACACCTTC. Its protein is CASSGQVLANYGYTF.

As concerns this clone: Other DNA sequences in this specimen translate into the identical CDR3. The V call is TRBV12-3 or TRBV12-4, the J call TRBJ1-3; no definite D call. Trimming removed 5 bases at V and 3 bases at J, with 5 bases between. This CDR3 comprises 12 residues. The CDR3 loop reads CASSPGGNTIYF. DNA for the CDR3: TGTGCCAGCAGTCCCGGTGGAAACACCATATATTTT.

The chain links TRBV6-2 or TRBV6-3 to TRBJ2-1; D is ambiguous. Germline V CDR1 and CDR2: MNHEY, SVGEGT. Trimming left V 2 bases short and J 4 bases short, with 9 bases between. There are 14 residues in the CDR3. DNA of the CDR3: TGTGCCAGCAGTTACGCGGCGGAATACAATGAGCAGTTCTTC. This codes for CASSYAAEYNEQFF.

This rearrangement joins TRBV3-1 (or the pseudogene TRBV3-2) to TRBJ1-4; 8 bases fit TRBD1. The germline gives CDR1 LGHDT, CDR2 YNNKEL (reference sequence). The J segment lost 8 bases and the V segment lost 6 bases, leaving 8 bases of the junction unmatched. This CDR3 contains 14 residues. CDR3 nucleotides: TGTGCCAGCAGTCCAGGGGGCTTTCAAGAAAAACTGTTTTTT. It is translated as CASSPGGFQEKLFF.

V gene TRBV3-1 (or the pseudogene TRBV3-2) combines with J gene TRBJ1-1; D gene ambiguous. Germline assignment: CDR1 LGHDT and CDR2 YNNKEL (reference sequence). Trimming removed 1 base at V and 11 bases at J, with 8 bases between. The CDR3 runs to 11 residues. The CDR3 DNA reads TGTGCCAGCAGCCAAGGTCTGCGGGCTTTCTTT. Protein: CASSQGLRAFF.

CDR3 DNA sequence: TGTGCCAGCAGCAACACCCTCCGACAGGGGGCTTTCTTT. Translating gives CASSNTLRQGAFF. The gene calls are TRBV21-1 and TRBJ1-1; the table assigns TRBD1, which was not confirmed against the DNA. TRBV21-1 is noted as a pseudogene. The CDR3 loop spans 13 amino acids.

The chain is built from TRBV29-1 and TRBJ1-4; D is possibly TRBD1 (5 bases). CDR3 length equals 13 residues. Trimming removed 6 bases at V and 5 bases at J, with 13 bases between. Germline loops: CDR1 SQVTM, CDR2 ANQGSEA. The CDR3 is CSVDRGDNEKLFF. As DNA, the CDR3 is TGCAGCGTCGACCGGGGGGACAATGAAAAACTGTTTTTT.

This clone has just one count. The chain is built from TRBV24-1 and TRBJ1-1; D might be TRBD1 (6 bases). The CDR3 consists of 13 residues. Per the germline V gene, CDR1 is KGHDR and CDR2 is SFDVKD. The V end lost 4 bases, the J end lost 7 bases, and 12 bases lay between the germline ends. The CDR3 coding sequence is TGTGCCACCAGTGACCCGGACAGCCTTGAAGCTTTCTTT. Encoded protein: CATSDPDSLEAFF.

This chain uses TRBV19 with TRBJ1-1; D is perhaps TRBD1 (6 bases). V was shortened by 6 bases and J by 0 bases, with 11 bases between the two germline ends. In germline, CDR1 is LNHDA, CDR2 SQIVND (reference sequence). The CDR3 contains 14 residues. CDR3 DNA: TGTGCCAGTAGGGTCCAGGGGATGAACACTGAAGCTTTCTTT. Its protein product is CASRVQGMNTEAFF.

The chain employs TRBV6-5 and TRBJ2-1; D is perhaps TRBD2 (6 bases). Germline CDR1 reads MNHEY; CDR2 reads SVGAGI. The CDR3 is 14 amino acids. The ends were cut back, 11 bases at V and 8 bases at J, with 22 bases in the middle. This CDR3 is CASQRRAPGDEQFF. Written as DNA, the CDR3 is TGTGCCTCACAAAGGCGGGCTCCGGGGGATGAGCAGTTCTTC.

The chain combines TRBV7-9 with TRBJ2-1, with 11 bases identical to TRBD2. The CDR3 extends over 15 amino acids. Germline V gives CDR1 SEHNR, CDR2 FQNEAQ (reference sequence). Germline trimming cut 5 bases from V and 3 bases from J; bases unmatched to any gene: 3. CDR3 residues: CASSPLAGGYNEQFF. CDR3 nucleotides: TGTGCCAGCAGCCCCCTAGCGGGGGGCTACAATGAGCAGTTCTTC. Complete variable domain (other parts from reference TRBV7-9 and TRBJ2-1): DTGVSQNPRHKITKRGQNVTFRCDPISEHNRLYWYRQTLGQGPEFLTYFQNEAQLEKSRLLSDRFSAERPKGSFSTLEIQRTEQGDSAMYLCASSPLAGGYNEQFFGPGTRLTVL.

This clone was seen once. The chain combines TRBV12-3 or TRBV12-4 with TRBJ1-1; a weak D match, TRBD1 (5 bases). V was trimmed by 5 bases and J by 10 bases, leaving 17 bases between them. The CDR3 is 13 amino acids. CDR3 loop: CASSPLRGFGAFF. CDR3 nucleotides: TGTGCCAGCAGTCCCTTAAGGGGCTTTGGAGCTTTCTTT.

The chain employs TRBV12-5 and TRBJ1-5; 7 nucleotides align to TRBD1. J gave up 6 bases and V 2 bases, and 4 bases lay outside the gene matches. Germline assignment: CDR1 LGHNT and CDR2 FRNRAP. The CDR3 contains 14 residues. CDR3 nucleotides: TGTGCTAGTGGTTTGCTAGGGGGCGGTCAGCCCCAGCATTTT. Translating gives CASGLLGGGQPQHF.

This clone was seen a single time. This chain joins TRBV7-9 and TRBJ2-2; TRBD1 matches at 7 bases. After removal of 5 bases from V and 5 bases from J, the junction contained 14 bases not matched to a gene. Germline values: CDR1 SEHNR, CDR2 FQNEAQ (reference sequence). This CDR3 contains 17 residues. The CDR3 DNA reads as TGTGCCAGCAGCGCCCAAGACAGGGTTGGGTGGACCGGGGAGCTGTTTTTT. It yields the protein CASSAQDRVGWTGELFF.

V and J are TRBV19 and TRBJ2-3; no definite D call. CDR3 length equals 15 residues. Germline V CDR1 and CDR2: LNHDA, SQIVND (reference sequence). V lost 3 bases to trimming and J lost 0 bases, with 10 bases between them. CDR3 nucleotides: TGTGCCAGTAGTATTGAGCGCACTAGCACAGATACGCAGTATTTT. Its protein is CASSIERTSTDTQYF.

The CDR3 region is CASSFTGEETQYF. As DNA, the CDR3 is TGCGCCAGCAGCTTTACGGGAGAAGAGACCCAGTACTTC. The V and J genes are TRBV5-1 and TRBJ2-5; a weak D match, TRBD2 (6 bases). This CDR3 comprises 13 residues. With 2 bases removed from V and 3 bases from J, the gap between germline ends came to 8 bases. Germline CDR1 reads SGHRS; CDR2 reads YFSETQ.

The rearrangement joins TRBV19 to TRBJ2-3, with 13 bases matching TRBD2. The V segment lost 4 bases and the J segment 2 bases; nucleotides outside the gene matches: 12. The germline V gene has CDR1 LNHDA and CDR2 SQIVND (reference sequence). The CDR3 spans 19 residues. CDR3 bases: TGTGCCAGTAGTACAAGCACGGTGGGACTAGCGGGGTTCACAGATACGCAGTATTTT. It yields the protein CASSTSTVGLAGFTDTQYF.

The chain uses TRBV5-6 and TRBJ2-7; D gene unclear. Germline CDR1 SGHDT, CDR2 YYEEEE. Trimming took off 2 bases at V and 2 bases at J, with 8 bases between the two ends. The CDR3 spans 13 residues. For the CDR3, the DNA is TGTGCCAGCAGCTTCACAGCCACCTACGAGCAGTACTTC. It encodes CASSFTATYEQYF.

The chain uses TRBV7-8 and TRBJ1-1; TRBD1 matches 8 bases. The ends lost 3 bases at V and 0 bases at J; junction bases unmatched: 9. The CDR3 spans 17 residues. In germline, CDR1 is SGHVS, CDR2 FQNEAQ. The chain's CDR3 is CASSFTGGGGMNTEAFF. CDR3 nucleotide sequence: TGTGCCAGCAGCTTCACAGGGGGTGGAGGGATGAACACTGAAGCTTTCTTT.

The chain links TRBV5-6 to TRBJ1-6; 7 positions agree with TRBD1. Germline lookup yields CDR1 SGHDT and CDR2 YYEEEE. The CDR3 loop spans 16 amino acids. V shed 0 bases and J 9 bases; nucleotides not matched to a gene: 9. CDR3 DNA sequence: TGTGCCAGCAGCTTGGAGCCCGGGACAGTATCTTCACCCCTCCACTTT. Translation: CASSLEPGTVSSPLHF.

The chain has TRBV5-8 and TRBJ2-1; D possibly corresponds to TRBD2 (6 bases). The V end lost 5 bases, the J end lost 3 bases, and 15 bases lay between the germline ends. The length of the CDR3 is 15 residues. Germline CDR1 and CDR2: SGHTS and YDEGEE. CDR3 residues: CASRLRDSYYNEQFF. The CDR3 coding sequence is TGTGCCAGCAGACTAAGGGACTCGTACTACAATGAGCAGTTCTTC.

This chain uses TRBV2 with TRBJ2-5; perhaps TRBD2 as D (6 bases). The CDR3 covers 15 residues. Germline V CDR1 and CDR2: SNHLY, FYNNEI. The ends were cut back, 4 bases at V and 4 bases at J, with 16 bases in the middle. The CDR3 nucleotides are TGTGCCAGCAGTGTCGGAGGGGCAGTTAGAGAGACCCAGTACTTC. This codes for CASSVGGAVRETQYF.

V usage is TRBV5-6 and J usage is TRBJ1-1; weak D call: TRBD1 (6 bases). The CDR3 has 15 amino acids. Trimming took off 3 bases at V and 5 bases at J, with 17 bases between the two ends. Germline V gene lookup returns CDR1 SGHDT and CDR2 YYEEEE. The CDR3 bases are TGTGCCAGCAGCTCGATTAGGGGGGAGGGTACTGAAGCTTTCTTT. This codes for CASSSIRGEGTEAFF.

This clone was detected once. V is TRBV19 and J is TRBJ1-5; no firm D call. Trimming shortened V by 1 base and J by 7 bases, and 14 bases separated the two germline ends. Germline CDR1 LNHDA, CDR2 SQIVND (reference sequence). This CDR3 region has 15 residues. The CDR3 DNA reads as TGTGCCAGTAGTATAGTTCAGGAAAACAACCAGCCCCAGCATTTT. Translated: CASSIVQENNQPQHF.